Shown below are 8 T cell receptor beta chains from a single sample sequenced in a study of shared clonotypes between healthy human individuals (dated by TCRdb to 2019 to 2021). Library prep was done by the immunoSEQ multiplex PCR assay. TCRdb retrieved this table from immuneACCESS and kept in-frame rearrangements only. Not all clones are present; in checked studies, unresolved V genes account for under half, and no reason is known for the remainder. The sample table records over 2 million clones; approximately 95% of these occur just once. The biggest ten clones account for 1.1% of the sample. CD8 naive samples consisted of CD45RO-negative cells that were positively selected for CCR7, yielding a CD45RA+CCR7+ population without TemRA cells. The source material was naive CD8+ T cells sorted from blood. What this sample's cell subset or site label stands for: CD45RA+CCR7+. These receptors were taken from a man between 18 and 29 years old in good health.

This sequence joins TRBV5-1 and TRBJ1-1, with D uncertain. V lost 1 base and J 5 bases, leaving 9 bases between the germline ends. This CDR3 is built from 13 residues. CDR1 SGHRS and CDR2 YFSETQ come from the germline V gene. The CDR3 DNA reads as TGCGCCAGCAGCTTGTGGGCAGCAACTGAAGCTTTCTTT. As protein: CASSLWAATEAFF.

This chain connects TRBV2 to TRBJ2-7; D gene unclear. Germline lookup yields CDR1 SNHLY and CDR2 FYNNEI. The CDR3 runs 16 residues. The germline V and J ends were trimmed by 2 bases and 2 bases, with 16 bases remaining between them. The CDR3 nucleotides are TGTGCCAGCAGTGAATTAGGAACCGGGCCCACCTACGAGCAGTACTTC. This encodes CASSELGTGPTYEQYF. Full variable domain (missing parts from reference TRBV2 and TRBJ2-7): EPEVTQTPSHQVTQMGQEVILRCVPISNHLYFYWYRQILGQKVEFLVSFYNNEISEKSEIFDDQFSVERPDGSNFTLKIRSTKLEDSAMYFCASSELGTGPTYEQYFGPGTRLTVT.

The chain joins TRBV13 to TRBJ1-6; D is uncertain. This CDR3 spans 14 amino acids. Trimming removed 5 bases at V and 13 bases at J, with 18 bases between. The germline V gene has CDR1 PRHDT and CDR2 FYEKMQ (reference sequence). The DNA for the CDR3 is TGTGCCAGCAGCCCCGCCCACTCACTCTCGCCCCTCCACTTT. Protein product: CASSPAHSLSPLHF.

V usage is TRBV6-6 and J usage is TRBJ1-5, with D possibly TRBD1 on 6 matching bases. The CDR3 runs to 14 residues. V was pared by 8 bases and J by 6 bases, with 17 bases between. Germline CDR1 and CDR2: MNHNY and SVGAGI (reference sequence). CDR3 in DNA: TGTGCCAGCGGTACAGGGTGGGAGGGTCAGCCCCAGCATTTT. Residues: CASGTGWEGQPQHF.

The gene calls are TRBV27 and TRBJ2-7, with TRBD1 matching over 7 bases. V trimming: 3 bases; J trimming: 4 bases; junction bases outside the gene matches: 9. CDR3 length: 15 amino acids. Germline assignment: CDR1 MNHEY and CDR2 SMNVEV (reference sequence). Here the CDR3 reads CASSFRGRGLYEQYF. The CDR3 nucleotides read TGTGCCAGCAGTTTTCGGGGCAGGGGGTTATACGAGCAGTACTTC.

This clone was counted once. CDR3 nucleotides: TGTGCCAGCAGACCGGAAGCGGGAGGGGCCTACGAGCAGTACTTC. Amino acids: CASRPEAGGAYEQYF. V usage is TRBV6-5 and J usage is TRBJ2-7, with 10 bases aligning to TRBD2. The CDR3 covers 15 residues. Germline lookup yields CDR1 MNHEY and CDR2 SVGAGI. Trimming took 6 bases from V and 2 from J; bases not matched to a gene: 7.

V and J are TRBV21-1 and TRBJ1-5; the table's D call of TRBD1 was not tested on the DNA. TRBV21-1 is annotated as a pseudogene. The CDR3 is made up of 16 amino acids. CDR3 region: CASSSQAHPSNQPQHF. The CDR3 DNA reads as TGTGCCAGCAGCTCGCAGGCTCACCCCAGCAATCAGCCCCAGCATTTT.

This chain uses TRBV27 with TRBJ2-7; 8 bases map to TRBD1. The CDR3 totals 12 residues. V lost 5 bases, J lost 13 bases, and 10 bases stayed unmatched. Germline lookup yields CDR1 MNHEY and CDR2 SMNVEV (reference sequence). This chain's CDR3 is CASSLGTGPFYF. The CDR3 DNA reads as TGTGCCAGCAGTCTCGGGACAGGACCCTTTTACTTC.